This is a list of T cell receptor beta chains from one sample in a study of shared clonotypes between healthy human individuals. Here immunoSEQ multiplex PCR was the method, and the copy in TCRdb shows in-frame clones only, minus some. The data show some 1 million clones, around 74% seen once. The specimen was memory CD4+ T cells sorted from blood. The source is a man in his late teens or twenties in good health. Each CDR3 is given with its conserved first and last residue. A D gene is named only where the DNA matches it firmly. Clone size is shown for a subset of rows, as once, few, many or a class of expanded clone.

J gene,V gene,D gene,clone size,CDR3 protein,CDR3 DNA
TRBJ2-3,TRBV28,TRBD1,-,CASRGPGGTGGGKDTQYF,TGTGCCAGCCGAGGACCCGGGGGGACAGGGGGCGGGAAAGATACGCAGTATTTT
TRBJ2-4,TRBV15,TRBD2,-,CATSARLAGDLAKNIQYF,TGTGCCACCAGCGCCCGACTAGCGGGGGATCTAGCCAAAAACATTCAGTACTTC
TRBJ1-1,TRBV18,-,-,CASSPGTPRSTEAFF,TGTGCCAGCTCACCTGGGACTCCGAGGAGCACTGAAGCTTTCTTT
TRBJ2-7,TRBV14,-,-,CARGSGRKYEQYF,TGTGCCAGGGGCTCCGGGAGAAAGTACGAGCAGTACTTC
TRBJ1-6,TRBV7-2,-,-,CASSFTNGIPNSPLHF,TGTGCCAGCAGCTTCACCAACGGGATTCCCAATTCACCCCTCCACTTT
TRBJ1-3,TRBV28,TRBD1,-,CASSLSGQVPSGNTIYF,TGTGCCAGCAGTTTATCGGGACAGGTTCCCTCTGGAAACACCATATATTTT
TRBJ2-7,TRBV2,TRBD1,-,CASSRTGTSHEQYF,TGTGCCAGCAGTAGGACAGGGACAAGCCACGAGCAGTACTTC
TRBJ1-4,TRBV6-5,-,-,CASSRTLNEKLFF,TGTGCCAGCAGTCGGACCTTAAATGAAAAACTGTTTTTT
TRBJ2-1,TRBV5-1,TRBD2,-,CASTRRAGGSYNEQFF,TGCGCCAGCACCCGTCGGGCGGGGGGGTCCTACAATGAGCAGTTCTTC
TRBJ1-5,TRBV7-6,-,few,CASSLHPAGGNQPQHF,TGTGCCAGCAGCTTACATCCGGCAGGAGGCAATCAGCCCCAGCATTTT
TRBJ1-1,TRBV5-1,TRBD1,-,CASSWGGGNTEAFF,TGCGCCAGCAGCTGGGGAGGGGGCAACACTGAAGCTTTCTTT
TRBJ2-1,TRBV11-2,TRBD2,-,CASSFGPSGRYNEQFF,TGTGCCAGCAGCTTTGGACCGAGCGGGAGATACAATGAGCAGTTCTTC
TRBJ2-2,TRBV7-2,-,-,CASSLGRMTGELFF,TGTGCCAGCAGCCTGGGGCGCATGACCGGGGAGCTGTTTTTT
TRBJ1-2,TRBV2,TRBD1,-,CASSVRDSLNYGYTF,TGTGCCAGCAGTGTAAGGGACAGCCTTAACTATGGCTACACCTTC
TRBJ2-2,TRBV10-3,-,many,CAISVDPRSNGELFF,TGTGCCATCAGTGTTGATCCGAGATCTAACGGGGAGCTGTTTTTT
TRBJ1-6,TRBV30,TRBD1,-,CAWRGQFNSPLHF,TGTGCCTGGAGGGGACAGTTTAATTCACCCCTCCACTTT
TRBJ1-2,TRBV30,TRBD1,-,CAWIQETGVGGYTF,TGTGCCTGGATCCAGGAGACAGGGGTAGGTGGCTACACCTTC
TRBJ2-5,TRBV9,TRBD1,-,CASSLGTGGRETQYF,TGTGCCAGCAGCCTAGGGACAGGGGGCCGAGAGACCCAGTACTTC
TRBJ2-6,TRBV11-3,-,once,CASSFSRGPGSGANVLTF,TGTGCCAGCAGCTTTTCCCGGGGGCCCGGCTCTGGGGCCAACGTCCTGACTTTC
TRBJ1-2,TRBV7-9,-,-,CASSPRGTSTNYGYTF,TGTGCCAGCAGCCCCAGAGGGACTTCTACTAACTATGGCTACACCTTC
TRBJ2-7,TRBV29-1,-,once,CSVEGAGQGNYEQYF,TGCAGCGTTGAAGGGGCTGGACAAGGGAACTACGAGCAGTACTTC
TRBJ1-6,TRBV5-1,TRBD1,-,CASSSTGTGGLTLHF,TGCGCCAGCAGCTCCACCGGGACAGGGGGCCTCACCCTCCACTTT
TRBJ2-3,TRBV6-5,-,-,CASSYSRGTDTQYF,TGTGCCAGCAGTTACTCGAGGGGGACAGATACGCAGTATTTT
TRBJ2-6,TRBV4-1,-,-,CASSPWTAGANVLTF,TGCGCCAGCAGCCCCTGGACTGCTGGGGCCAACGTCCTGACTTTC
TRBJ1-2,TRBV7-2,-,-,CASSPGGTYGYTF,TGTGCCAGCAGCCCGGGGGGGACCTATGGCTACACCTTC
TRBJ1-4,TRBV11-2,-,-,CASSLGRANEKLFF,TGTGCCAGCAGCTTAGGCAGGGCTAATGAAAAACTGTTTTTT
TRBJ1-4,TRBV7-9,-,-,CASSLLGRGEKLFF,TGTGCCAGCAGCTTATTGGGGCGGGGTGAAAAACTGTTTTTT
TRBJ1-1,TRBV7-9,TRBD1,-,CASSPTGQHTEAFF,TGTGCCAGCAGCCCCACGGGACAGCACACTGAAGCTTTCTTT
TRBJ2-1,TRBV9,-,-,CASSSDLAGRYNEQFF,TGTGCCAGCAGCTCAGATTTGGCGGGAAGGTACAATGAGCAGTTCTTC
TRBJ2-2,TRBV12-5,TRBD2,-,CASGGGLGLAGHHYTGELFF,TGTGCTAGTGGGGGGGGTTTAGGACTAGCGGGCCATCACTACACCGGGGAGCTGTTTTTT
TRBJ1-2,TRBV28,TRBD1,-,CASSKGTGGANGYTF,TGTGCCAGCAGTAAGGGGACAGGGGGCGCGAATGGCTACACCTTC
TRBJ2-1,TRBV6-1,-,-,CASEQRQFSYNEQFF,TGTGCCAGCGAGCAAAGACAGTTCTCCTACAATGAGCAGTTCTTC
TRBJ1-4,TRBV7-9,TRBD1,-,CASSLDRGPSEKLFF,TGTGCCAGCAGCTTAGACAGGGGCCCAAGTGAAAAACTGTTTTTT
TRBJ2-3,TRBV2,-,few,CASSRNGGSTDTQYF,TGTGCCAGCAGTCGTAACGGAGGAAGCACAGATACGCAGTATTTT
TRBJ2-5,TRBV10-3,-,-,CAISESLVKTQYF,TGTGCCATCAGTGAGTCGCTGGTAAAGACCCAGTACTTC
TRBJ2-1,TRBV4-2,TRBD2,-,CASSQDEGVAGGNEQFF,TGTGCCAGCAGCCAAGATGAAGGGGTAGCGGGGGGAAATGAGCAGTTCTTC
TRBJ2-5,TRBV7-8,TRBD2,-,CASSTALAGGLETQYF,TGTGCCAGCAGCACTGCCCTAGCGGGGGGCCTTGAGACCCAGTACTTC
TRBJ1-3,TRBV2,-,-,CASSEGWNTIYF,TGTGCCAGCAGTGAAGGGTGGAACACCATATATTTT
TRBJ2-7,TRBV11-2,-,few,CASARSMGDTYEQYF,TGTGCCAGCGCGCGTTCGATGGGGGACACCTACGAGCAGTACTTC
TRBJ1-6,TRBV5-1,-,-,CASSLGPQGRDSPLHF,TGCGCCAGCAGCTTGGGGCCACAGGGACGCGATTCACCCCTCCACTTT
TRBJ2-4,TRBV25-1,-,-,CASSEAGSKNIQYF,TGTGCCAGCAGTGAAGCGGGGAGTAAAAACATTCAGTACTTC
TRBJ2-2,TRBV19,-,-,CASSTQENTGELFF,TGTGCCAGTAGTACCCAGGAGAACACCGGGGAGCTGTTTTTT
TRBJ2-5,TRBV16,-,-,CASSQQSSGETQYF,TGTGCCAGCAGCCAACAGAGTAGCGGAGAGACCCAGTACTTC
TRBJ2-7,TRBV5-4,-,-,CASSERGSYEQYF,TGTGCCAGCAGCGAACGGGGATCCTACGAGCAGTACTTC
TRBJ1-5,TRBV10-2,-,-,CASSDWGGFDNQPQHF,TGCGCCAGCAGCGACTGGGGGGGATTCGACAATCAGCCCCAGCATTTT